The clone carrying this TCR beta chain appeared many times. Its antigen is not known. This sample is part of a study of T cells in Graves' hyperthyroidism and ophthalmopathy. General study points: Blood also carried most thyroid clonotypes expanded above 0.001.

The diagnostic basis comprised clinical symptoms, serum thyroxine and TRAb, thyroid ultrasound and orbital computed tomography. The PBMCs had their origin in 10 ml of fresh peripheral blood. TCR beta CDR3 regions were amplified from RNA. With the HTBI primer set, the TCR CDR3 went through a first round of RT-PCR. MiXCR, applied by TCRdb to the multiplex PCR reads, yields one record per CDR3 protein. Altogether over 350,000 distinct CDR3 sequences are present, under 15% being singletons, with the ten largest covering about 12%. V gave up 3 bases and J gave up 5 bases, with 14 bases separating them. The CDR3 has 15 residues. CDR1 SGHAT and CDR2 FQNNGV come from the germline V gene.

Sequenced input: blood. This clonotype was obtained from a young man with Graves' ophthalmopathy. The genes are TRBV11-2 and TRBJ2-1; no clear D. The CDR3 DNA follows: TGTGCCAGCAGCTTCCCGGGCCTGAACCACAATGAGCAGTTCTTC. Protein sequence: CASSFPGLNHNEQFF.